Below, one T cell receptor beta chain is given with its context. Its antigen is still unknown. Sequencing used immunoSEQ multiplex PCR; TCRdb keeps in-frame clones, though not all of them. This sample carries about 170,000 clones, 86% of them seen once, and the ten largest clones take 2% to 3%. The sample originates from a study of cytomegalovirus exposure and HLA in healthy donors. As for the study in general: In a later analysis, the roughly 130 validation repertoires were reported to have used the same platform as the 600 to 800 first-cohort repertoires.

Study findings and constraints: For most TCR sequences rarity was the rule, although some public TCRs occurred in many donors. Subsequent analysis showed first-cohort TCR clusters tending to co-occur in around 110 validation repertoires. In vitro confirmation showed a few CMV-associated chains to be CMV antigen specific.

In germline, CDR1 is LNHDA, CDR2 SQIVND (reference sequence). The CDR3 runs 17 residues. V lost 6 bases to trimming and J lost 4 bases; unmatched junction nucleotides: 15. The sequence derives from a man younger than 35 in good health and CMV-seropositive. Sequencing used PBMCs. This rearrangement joins TRBV19 to TRBJ1-5; the match to TRBD1 covers 7 bases. The CDR3 nucleotides read TGTGCCAGTAGCTTTCCGACAGGGCCGGTGACAAATCAGCCCCAGCATTTT. As protein: CASSFPTGPVTNQPQHF.